The TCR beta chain under discussion was sequenced for a study of regulatory T cells in long-lasting Graves disease. General study results and limits: Clonotypes that were public and shared totalled 2,500 to 3,500 in persistent patients versus over 800 in new patients.

Trimming left V 1 base short and J 3 bases short, with 13 bases between. The CDR3 totals 14 residues. Looked up from germline, CDR1 is DFQATT and CDR2 is SNEGSKA (reference sequence). Time point meaning: newly diagnosed GD, antithyroid drugs for less than 3 months. Scientists built the TCR library using RNA that was extracted from PBMCs. This clonotype came up many times. Its antigen is not known. HTBI primers from iRepertoire and Arm-PCR of CDR3 regions yielded the TCR beta libraries. MiXCR was run by TCRdb on the multiplex PCR reads, yielding one entry per CDR3 protein. The sample has 350,000 to 450,000 distinct CDR3 sequences; about 15% are singletons. In addition, the sample was reused for a study of T cells in Graves' hyperthyroidism and ophthalmopathy.

Sequencing used peripheral blood mononuclear cells (PBMCs), obtained at new diagnosis, from a patient treated with antithyroid drugs. The chain recombines TRBV20-1 with TRBJ2-7, with D maybe TRBD2 (6 bases). The TCR originated in a woman aged 25 to 39 with Graves disease. The DNA of the CDR3 is TGCAGTGCTAGAGTAGCGGAGAGGGGCTACGAGCAGTACTTC. Translation gives CSARVAERGYEQYF.